The rows below give T cell receptor beta chains drawn from one sample of a study of CD8 T cells in Susac syndrome. TCRdb re-called the immunoSEQ multiplex PCR reads with MiXCR, one entry per CDR3 protein. The table records roughly 140,000 distinct CDR3 sequences, approximately 93% of them present only once. The sample comprised CD8+ T cells from PBMCs. The receptors come from a human donor in good health. Each CDR3 is given with its conserved first and last residue. Each record gives: clone size, V gene, J gene, D gene, CDR3 DNA, CDR3 protein. D genes are given only for firm matches. Size tells how often a clone was seen (once, few, many) or the class of an expanded clone, and some rows leave it out.

abundance: NA; v_gene: TRBV24-1; j_gene: TRBJ2-7; d_gene: NA; CDR3nt: TGTGCCACCAGTGATCCGCGAAAGACCCCGGAGGCTCAGTACTTC; CDR3aa: CATSDPRKTPEAQYF
abundance: NA; v_gene: TRBV18; j_gene: TRBJ2-1; d_gene: TRBD2; CDR3nt: TGTGCCAGCTCACCAGGGACTAGCGGAACTTACAATGAGCAGTTCTTC; CDR3aa: CASSPGTSGTYNEQFF
abundance: NA; v_gene: TRBV7-9; j_gene: TRBJ2-7; d_gene: TRBD1; CDR3nt: TGTGCCAGCAGCGAACAGGGGCACGAGCAGTACTTC; CDR3aa: CASSEQGHEQYF
abundance: few; v_gene: TRBV12-3/TRBV12-4; j_gene: TRBJ2-1; d_gene: NA; CDR3nt: TGTGCCAGCAGTTTGAGCGGTGAGCAGTTCTTC; CDR3aa: CASSLSGEQFF
abundance: NA; v_gene: TRBV14; j_gene: TRBJ2-2; d_gene: TRBD2; CDR3nt: TGTGCCAGCAGCCCGGGGACTAGCGGGACGAACACCGGGGAGCTGTTTTTT; CDR3aa: CASSPGTSGTNTGELFF
abundance: NA; v_gene: TRBV20-1; j_gene: TRBJ2-1; d_gene: TRBD2; CDR3nt: TGCAGTGCTATGGACCGAAGCGGGGATGAGCAGTTCTTC; CDR3aa: CSAMDRSGDEQFF
abundance: NA; v_gene: TRBV12-3/TRBV12-4; j_gene: TRBJ1-2; d_gene: NA; CDR3nt: TGTGCCAGCAGTCCCGACGATATCTATGGCTACACCTTC; CDR3aa: CASSPDDIYGYTF
abundance: NA; v_gene: TRBV28; j_gene: TRBJ1-1; d_gene: NA; CDR3nt: TGTGCCAGCAGTTTAGGGGATTACACTGAAGCTTTCTTT; CDR3aa: CASSLGDYTEAFF
abundance: NA; v_gene: TRBV27; j_gene: TRBJ2-1; d_gene: NA; CDR3nt: TGTGCCAGCCAAAAGGGTTGGGGTGAGCAGTTCTTC; CDR3aa: CASQKGWGEQFF
abundance: NA; v_gene: TRBV30; j_gene: TRBJ2-1; d_gene: NA; CDR3nt: TGTGCCTGGAGAGTGGGAGGCTTGAATGAGCAGTTCTTC; CDR3aa: CAWRVGGLNEQFF
abundance: NA; v_gene: TRBV12-3/TRBV12-4; j_gene: TRBJ2-1; d_gene: NA; CDR3nt: TGTGCCAGCAGTTTAGCGCCTGTCAATGAGCAGTTCTTC; CDR3aa: CASSLAPVNEQFF
abundance: NA; v_gene: TRBV7-8; j_gene: TRBJ2-3; d_gene: NA; CDR3nt: TGTGCCAGCAGCGGACGGAGGGTGGTGGATACGCAGTATTTT; CDR3aa: CASSGRRVVDTQYF
abundance: NA; v_gene: TRBV7-2; j_gene: TRBJ1-1; d_gene: TRBD1; CDR3nt: TGTGCCAGCAGACAAGACAGGGGGCGAGGGACTGAAGCTTTCTTT; CDR3aa: CASRQDRGRGTEAFF
abundance: NA; v_gene: TRBV27; j_gene: TRBJ1-5; d_gene: NA; CDR3nt: TGTGCCAGCAGTTTAGGGAGAAGGGGCCATCAGCCCCAGCATTTT; CDR3aa: CASSLGRRGHQPQHF
abundance: once; v_gene: TRBV30; j_gene: TRBJ1-5; d_gene: NA; CDR3nt: TGTGCCTGGAATAAACCGCCCAATCAGCCCCAGCATTTT; CDR3aa: CAWNKPPNQPQHF
abundance: NA; v_gene: TRBV19; j_gene: TRBJ1-5; d_gene: TRBD1; CDR3nt: TGTGCCAGTGACAGGGGGCGTCAGCCCCAGCATTTT; CDR3aa: CASDRGRQPQHF
abundance: NA; v_gene: TRBV30; j_gene: TRBJ1-2; d_gene: NA; CDR3nt: TGTGCCTCGTCGAGCCTCTATGGCTACACCTTC; CDR3aa: CASSSLYGYTF
abundance: NA; v_gene: TRBV2; j_gene: TRBJ2-3; d_gene: NA; CDR3nt: TGTGCCAGCAGGTGGGCGGGATCCACAGATACGCAGTATTTT; CDR3aa: CASRWAGSTDTQYF
abundance: NA; v_gene: TRBV5-1; j_gene: TRBJ2-1; d_gene: NA; CDR3nt: TGCGCCAGCAGCAGGTCAAGCGGCAATGAGCAGTTCTTC; CDR3aa: CASSRSSGNEQFF